Sequencing of this T cell receptor (beta chain) was carried out in a study of graft-versus-host responses after intestinal transplantation. Background on the study: Among the recipients, all got anti-thymocyte globulin induction and then tacrolimus and steroids for around 3 years.

On this clone: Its specificity is unknown.

Overall study results and limits: Patients with graft-donor T cell macrochimerism had high graft-versus-host to host-versus-graft clonal ratios in allografts. Some GvH clones were seen earlier in gut or blood, suggesting intestinal origin.

Profiling relied on immunoSEQ multiplex PCR, and the TCRdb table lists in-frame clones only, not all of them. The table shows roughly 64,000 clones, with more than 90% occurring only once. V was clipped by 3 bases and J by 4 bases; unmatched bases: 10. CDR1 is SGDLS and CDR2 is YYNGEE in the germline V gene. This CDR3 comprises 16 residues. This chain joins TRBV9 and TRBJ2-3, with 8 bases lining up with TRBD2. The TCR comes from a human donor who was the organ donor for an intestinal transplant. The source was unstimulated CD8+ T cells sorted from spleen or lymph node cells, collected before transplant. CDR3 loop: CASSERGNSGADTQYF. For the CDR3, the DNA is TGTGCCAGCAGCGAAAGGGGAAATAGCGGGGCAGATACGCAGTATTTT.